These 29 T cell receptor beta chains came from one sample sequenced in a study of blood T cell repertoires in COVID-19 (dated by TCRdb to the early 2020s). Receptor amplification or capture employed the immunoSEQ multiplex PCR assay. This is the immuneACCESS table as TCRdb keeps it, with only in-frame sequences that have V and J called. A part of the clones is gone; compared with another copy, unresolved V genes explain less than half, and the rest is unexplained. The sample profile shows 35,000 to 45,000 clones; 70% to 90% of them were found once. Together, the top ten hold about 32% of the sample. Input material: peripheral blood. Every receptor here comes from a man in his sixties or seventies with active COVID-19.

The rearrangement links TRBV2 to TRBJ2-5, with D perhaps TRBD2 (5 bases). The CDR3 totals 15 residues. Germline V gene lookup returns CDR1 SNHLY and CDR2 FYNNEI. The ends were cut back, 2 bases at V and 1 base at J, with 11 bases in the middle. The CDR3 DNA follows: TGTGCCAGCAGTGAACGAGGCGGGTTCCAAGAGACCCAGTACTTC. Protein product: CASSERGGFQETQYF.

V and J are TRBV27 and TRBJ1-4, with 9 bases fitting TRBD1. This CDR3 has 14 residues. Germline CDR1 and CDR2: MNHEY and SMNVEV (reference sequence). Unmatched junction bases numbered 5, after V lost 5 bases and J lost 7 bases. This CDR3 reads CASSLQGAGEKLFF. The CDR3 DNA follows: TGTGCCAGCAGTCTACAGGGGGCAGGTGAAAAACTGTTTTTT.

The chain is built from TRBV15 and TRBJ2-5; 10 nucleotides agree with TRBD2. Trimming at V came to 5 bases and at J to 2 bases, leaving 17 bases not matched to a gene. In germline, CDR1 is LNHNV, CDR2 YYDKDF (reference sequence). This CDR3 comprises 19 residues. As DNA, the CDR3 is TGTGCCACCAGCGGCCTCCGGGGGGTAGCGGGGGGAAGACAAGAGACCCAGTACTTC. Translated, it gives CATSGLRGVAGGRQETQYF.

The chain uses TRBV4-2 and TRBJ1-3; maybe TRBD1 (6 bases). V lost 4 bases and J lost 0, with 10 bases in between. The germline gives CDR1 LGHNA, CDR2 YNFKEQ. The length of the CDR3 is 15 residues. This CDR3 is CASSPRQDSGNTIYF. The CDR3, as DNA: TGTGCCAGCAGCCCCCGACAGGACTCTGGAAACACCATATATTTT.

This clone has more than one count but fewer than ten. The chain has TRBV6-5 and TRBJ1-5; 7 nucleotides line up with TRBD1. Germline V gene lookup returns CDR1 MNHEY and CDR2 SVGAGI. The V gene end was trimmed by 3 bases and the J gene end by 4 bases; junction bases not matched to a gene: 9. The CDR3 covers 16 residues. The CDR3 sequence is CASSYTWSGGNQPQHF. CDR3 coding DNA: TGTGCCAGCAGTTATACCTGGTCAGGGGGGAATCAGCCCCAGCATTTT.

The CDR3 DNA reads TGTGCCAGCAGCTTGAGCCCCGGACAGGGCCCATCGTTCTTC. Translating it yields CASSLSPGQGPSFF. This rearrangement joins TRBV7-3 to TRBJ2-1; the match to TRBD1 covers 8 bases. With V trimmed by 3 bases and J by 15 bases, 13 bases remained unmatched. There are 14 residues in the CDR3. Germline V gene data show CDR1 as SGHTA and CDR2 as FQGTGA.

This rearrangement joins TRBV7-3 to TRBJ1-2; D gene ambiguous. The CDR3 sequence is 13 residues long. The germline CDR1 and CDR2 sequences are SGHTA and FQGTGA. V lost 2 bases to trimming and J lost 6 bases, with 10 bases between them. The CDR3 reads CASSLEGSDGYTF. In DNA form, the CDR3 reads TGTGCCAGCAGCTTAGAGGGCAGCGATGGCTACACCTTC.

The CDR3 protein is CASSPRGNYGYTF. The CDR3 DNA is TGTGCCAGCAGTCCTCGGGGTAACTATGGCTACACCTTC. The genes are TRBV2 and TRBJ1-2; D unclear. CDR1 SNHLY and CDR2 FYNNEI come from the germline V gene. Trimming shortened V by 5 bases and J by 1 base, and 8 bases separated the two germline ends. The CDR3 spans 13 residues.

The chain uses TRBV5-4 and TRBJ1-5; tentatively, D is TRBD1 (6 bases). Between the trimmed V and J ends, which lost 2 bases and 3 bases, there was a span of 15 bases. This CDR3 is 16 amino acids long. Germline V gene sequence: CDR1 SGHNT, CDR2 YYREEE (reference sequence). The CDR3 nucleotides are TGTGCCAGCAGCTTAGGCTTACAGGGAAACAATCAGCCCCAGCATTTT. Protein: CASSLGLQGNNQPQHF.

V usage is TRBV6-5 and J usage is TRBJ1-5; D unclear. This CDR3 spans 14 amino acids. The V end lost 2 bases, the J end lost 7 bases, and 12 bases lay between the germline ends. Germline lookup yields CDR1 MNHEY and CDR2 SVGAGI. The CDR3 loop is CASSYEAIGQPQHF. Here the CDR3 DNA reads TGTGCCAGCAGTTACGAGGCGATCGGGCAGCCCCAGCATTTT.

This clone was seen a handful of times. The chain carries TRBV28 and TRBJ1-5; 11 bases map to TRBD1. This CDR3 comprises 17 residues. Germline trimming cut 1 base from V and 4 bases from J; bases unmatched to any gene: 6. CDR1 and CDR2 from the germline V gene are MDHEN and SYDVKM. CDR3 in DNA: TGTGCCAGCAGTTTATTTAGGGGGACAGGGGGTAATCAGCCCCAGCATTTT. It translates to CASSLFRGTGGNQPQHF.

The chain combines TRBV7-2 with TRBJ1-6, with D possibly being TRBD1 (6 bases). The length of the CDR3 is 13 residues. The germline CDR1 and CDR2 sequences are SGHTA and FQGNSA. Deletions cut 2 bases from V and 7 bases from J, with 6 bases between. CDR3 residues: CASSLQGNSPLHF. CDR3 nucleotides: TGTGCCAGCAGCTTACAGGGGAATTCACCCCTCCACTTT. The variable domain in full, completed from reference TRBV7-2 and TRBJ1-6, reads GAGVSQSPSNKVTEKGKDVELRCDPISGHTALYWYRQSLGQGLEFLIYFQGNSAPDKSGLPSDRFSAERTGGSVSTLTIQRTQQEDSAVYLCASSLQGNSPLHFGNGTRLTVT.

This chain joins TRBV11-2 and TRBJ2-2; 12 bases fit TRBD2. Germline CDR1 and CDR2: SGHAT and FQNNGV. The CDR3 covers 16 residues. After removal of 1 base from V and 7 bases from J, the junction contained 4 bases not matched to a gene. In nucleotides, the CDR3 is TGTGCCAGCAGCTTAGTTCTAGCGGGGGGGATCGGGGAGCTGTTTTTT. It yields the protein CASSLVLAGGIGELFF.

This clone showed up just once. The chain uses TRBV7-2 and TRBJ1-2; D possibly corresponds to TRBD1 (5 bases). Germline-derived CDR1 and CDR2 are SGHTA and FQGNSA. There are 14 residues in the CDR3. With 3 bases removed from V and 6 bases from J, the gap between germline ends came to 14 bases. The CDR3 nucleotides read TGTGCCAGCAGCTTTGACAGCAGGGCGAATGGCTACACCTTC. This codes for CASSFDSRANGYTF.

This clone was seen once. This chain uses TRBV5-1 with TRBJ2-1; 8 bases fit TRBD2. Germline V gene sequence: CDR1 SGHRS, CDR2 YFSETQ. There are 16 residues in the CDR3. V lost 0 bases and J lost 2; bases outside the gene matches: 4. This CDR3 is CASSLAIAGPYNEQFF. The CDR3 DNA is TGCGCCAGCAGCTTGGCGATAGCGGGACCCTACAATGAGCAGTTCTTC.

The rearrangement links TRBV9 to TRBJ2-1, with TRBD2 matching over 12 bases. The germline CDR1 and CDR2 sequences are SGDLS and YYNGEE. Trimming at V came to 2 bases and at J to 5 bases, leaving 5 bases not matched to a gene. The CDR3 is 16 amino acids. This chain's CDR3 is CASSVPGLAGNNEQFF. The CDR3 DNA reads as TGTGCCAGCAGCGTTCCGGGACTAGCGGGCAACAATGAGCAGTTCTTC.

The chain uses TRBV19 and TRBJ1-4; 9 bases align to TRBD1. This CDR3 comprises 14 residues. J lost 6 bases, V lost 3 bases, and 2 bases had no gene match. Germline assignment: CDR1 LNHDA and CDR2 SQIVND (reference sequence). CDR3 sequence (DNA): TGTGCCAGTAGTATTGGACAGGGGTATGAAAAACTGTTTTTT. Amino acids: CASSIGQGYEKLFF.

The gene calls are TRBV28 and TRBJ2-7; 9 nucleotides align to TRBD1. Germline CDR1 is MDHEN and CDR2 is SYDVKM. V was clipped by 6 bases and J by 3 bases; unmatched bases: 6. The CDR3 covers 14 residues. In nucleotides, the CDR3 is TGTGCCAGCAGGGGACAGGGAAAGGGCTACGAGCAGTACTTC. Translated: CASRGQGKGYEQYF.

The chain links TRBV25-1 to TRBJ1-6; weak D call: TRBD1 (5 bases). V was shortened by 6 bases and J by 0 bases, with 12 bases between the two germline ends. The CDR3 has 16 amino acids. In germline, CDR1 is MGHDK, CDR2 SYGVNS. Here the CDR3 reads CASSGTGGSYNSPLHF. As DNA, the CDR3 is TGTGCCAGCAGCGGAACAGGCGGCTCCTATAATTCACCCCTCCACTTT.

This clone showed up just once. The V gene is TRBV4-3, the J gene TRBJ2-7, with D unresolved. CDR3 length: 13 residues. V shed 0 bases and J shed 4 bases, with 7 bases lying between them. Germline CDR1 and CDR2: LGHNA and YSLEER. CDR3 sequence: CASSQDRGYEQYF. CDR3 DNA: TGCGCCAGCAGCCAAGATAGAGGTTACGAGCAGTACTTC.

The rearrangement uses TRBV7-2 and TRBJ2-4, with D unresolved. This CDR3 is built from 16 residues. Germline assignment: CDR1 SGHTA and CDR2 FQGNSA. Trimming took 1 base from V and 0 from J, leaving 10 bases between them. The CDR3 reads CASSLGSQLAKNIQYF. The DNA of the CDR3 is TGTGCCAGCAGCTTAGGGAGCCAACTAGCCAAAAACATTCAGTACTTC.

This chain links TRBV7-9 with TRBJ1-3; D perhaps matches TRBD1 (6 bases). Trimming left V 8 bases short and J 2 bases short, with 13 bases between. Looked up from germline, CDR1 is SEHNR and CDR2 is FQNEAQ (reference sequence). The CDR3 runs to 14 residues. The CDR3 reads CASRSGDPGNTIYF. The CDR3 DNA follows: TGTGCCAGCCGATCAGGGGACCCTGGAAACACCATATATTTT. Complete variable domain (other parts from reference TRBV7-9 and TRBJ1-3): DTGVSQNPRHKITKRGQNVTFRCDPISEHNRLYWYRQTLGQGPEFLTYFQNEAQLEKSRLLSDRFSAERPKGSFSTLEIQRTEQGDSAMYLCASRSGDPGNTIYFGEGSWLTVV.

This chain joins TRBV28 and TRBJ2-7; 8 nucleotides match TRBD2. The CDR3 spans 13 residues. Germline V gene sequence: CDR1 MDHEN, CDR2 SYDVKM. V shed 7 bases, J shed 3 bases, and the junction held 5 bases outside the gene matches. This CDR3 is CASTRGGNYEQYF. The CDR3 DNA reads TGTGCCAGCACCCGGGGGGGAAACTACGAGCAGTACTTC.

The chain uses TRBV3-1 (or the pseudogene TRBV3-2) and TRBJ2-1, with a weak D call TRBD2 (5 bases). The V gene lost 4 bases and the J gene lost 9 bases, with 13 bases spanning the gap. Germline loops: CDR1 LGHDT, CDR2 YNNKEL (reference sequence). The CDR3 has 13 residues. CDR3 residues: CASSRYGILEQFF. The CDR3 nucleotides read TGTGCCAGCAGCCGATACGGGATTCTTGAGCAGTTCTTC.

The chain has TRBV29-1 and TRBJ2-1; perhaps TRBD1 as D (5 bases). This CDR3 is built from 12 residues. The V end lost 3 bases, the J end lost 8 bases, and 11 bases lay between the germline ends. Germline CDR1 is SQVTM and CDR2 is ANQGSEA. CDR3: CSVEKQGHEQFF. CDR3 nucleotides: TGCAGCGTTGAGAAGCAGGGCCATGAGCAGTTCTTC.

This clone is medium-sized in the sample. J is TRBJ2-7 and V is TRBV7-2; TRBD2 aligns across 11 bases. The CDR3 runs 16 residues. In germline, CDR1 is SGHTA, CDR2 FQGNSA. V was pared by 5 bases and J by 2 bases, with 8 bases of the junction left unmatched. CDR3 coding DNA: TGTGCCAGCAGCCAGTACGGGACTAGCGGTACCTACGAGCAGTACTTC. Its protein product is CASSQYGTSGTYEQYF.

The chain's CDR3 is CASREATGGEGNTIYF. The CDR3 coding sequence is TGTGCCAGCAGGGAAGCGACAGGGGGGGAAGGAAACACCATATATTTT. The chain recombines TRBV28 with TRBJ1-3, with TRBD1 matching over 9 bases. CDR3 length: 16 amino acids. The junction had 10 bases not matched to a gene; V was cut back by 6 bases and J by 4 bases. Germline lookup yields CDR1 MDHEN and CDR2 SYDVKM.

CDR3 sequence: CATSRDFAGGHTGELFF. In DNA form, the CDR3 reads TGTGCCACCAGCAGAGATTTTGCGGGGGGGCACACCGGGGAGCTGTTTTTT. The chain couples TRBV15 to TRBJ2-2, with 9 bases lining up with TRBD2. The CDR3 spans 17 residues. The germline V gene encodes CDR1 LNHNV and CDR2 YYDKDF (reference sequence). With V trimmed by 0 bases and J by 3 bases, 5 bases remained unmatched. Together with reference TRBV15 and TRBJ2-2, the CDR3 gives the full variable domain: DAMVIQNPRYQVTQFGKPVTLSCSQTLNHNVMYWYQQKSSQAPKLLFHYYDKDFNNEADTPDNFQSRRPNTSFCFLDIRSPGLGDTAMYLCATSRDFAGGHTGELFFGEGSRLTVL.

This chain's CDR3 is CSARASYEQYF. CDR3 bases: TGCAGTGCTAGGGCAAGCTACGAGCAGTACTTC. The gene calls are TRBV20-1 and TRBJ2-7; no clear D gene. V gave up 3 bases and J gave up 3 bases, with 6 bases separating them. The CDR3 totals 11 residues. Germline loops: CDR1 DFQATT, CDR2 SNEGSKA (reference sequence).